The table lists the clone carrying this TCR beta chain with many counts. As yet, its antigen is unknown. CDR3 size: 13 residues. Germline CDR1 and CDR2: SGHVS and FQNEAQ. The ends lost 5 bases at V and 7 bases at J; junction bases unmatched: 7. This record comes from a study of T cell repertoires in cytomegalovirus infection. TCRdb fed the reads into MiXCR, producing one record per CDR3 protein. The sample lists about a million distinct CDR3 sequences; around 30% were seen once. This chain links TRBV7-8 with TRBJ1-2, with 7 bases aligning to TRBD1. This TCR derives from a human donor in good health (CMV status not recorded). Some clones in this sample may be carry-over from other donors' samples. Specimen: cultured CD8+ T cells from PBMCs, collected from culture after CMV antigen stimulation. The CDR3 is CASSGTGVAGYTF. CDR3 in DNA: TGTGCCAGCAGCGGAACAGGGGTGGCTGGCTACACCTTC.